This T cell receptor beta chain was observed in a study of T cell responses to AZD1222 COVID-19 vaccine. Whole-study results and caveats: Mostly white British, mostly female donors; authors suggested clonal diversity may be underestimated.

Notes on this clone: Its target is not known.

The data were produced by immunoSEQ multiplex PCR, yet TCRdb's version contains in-frame clones alone and is incomplete. The data hold about 86,000 clones, with approximately 91% observed a single time. The analysis combined second doses at about 4 or about 12 weeks. V gave up 3 bases and J gave up 0 bases; unmatched junction bases: 3. Germline assignment: CDR1 MNHNS and CDR2 SASEGT. CDR3 length: 15 residues. This TCR was recovered from an adult who received the AZD1222 COVID-19 vaccine. V gene TRBV6-1 combines with J gene TRBJ2-7, with TRBD1 identical over 9 bases. The sample consisted of peripheral blood, taken 28 days after the second AZD1222 dose. The CDR3 nucleotides are TGTGCCAGCAGTGAGGGGACAGGGAGCTCCTACGAGCAGTACTTC. It is translated as CASSEGTGSSYEQYF.